The 21 T cell receptor beta chains below all came from one sample that was sequenced in a study of cytomegalovirus exposure and HLA in healthy donors. Sequencing used immunoSEQ multiplex PCR; TCRdb keeps in-frame clones, though not all of them. The sample has 45,000 to 70,000 clones, 93% seen once. Sequenced sample: PBMCs. The receptors were gathered from a woman younger than 30 in good health and CMV-seronegative.

Of note for this clone: At the DNA level, this CDR3 is encoded by other sequences in the same sample as well. The chain has TRBV30 and TRBJ2-1; no reliable D call. V lost 1 base and J lost 8, with 21 bases in between. CDR1 is GTSNPN, CDR2 SVGIG, per germline (reference sequence). The CDR3 consists of 16 residues. CDR3 coding DNA: TGTGCCTGGAGTGGAGGTCTGGCCCGATATTGGGATGAGCAGTTCTTC. It codes for CAWSGGLARYWDEQFF. Complete variable domain (other parts from reference TRBV30 and TRBJ2-1): SQTIHQWPATLVQPVGSPLSLECTVEGTSNPNLYWYRQAAGRGLQLLFYSVGIGQISSEVPQNLSASRPQDRQFILSSKKLLLSDSGFYLCAWSGGLARYWDEQFFGPGTRLTVL.

The genes are TRBV2 and TRBJ1-3; D call uncertain. The CDR3 is 11 amino acids. V was shortened by 1 base and J by 8 bases, with 3 bases between the two germline ends. The germline gives CDR1 SNHLY, CDR2 FYNNEI. The CDR3: CASSEGHTIYF. CDR3 bases: TGTGCCAGCAGTGAAGGGCACACCATATATTTT.

The J gene is TRBJ2-3, the V gene TRBV27; D perhaps matches TRBD2 (6 bases). Germline V gene lookup returns CDR1 MNHEY and CDR2 SMNVEV (reference sequence). The CDR3 sequence is 16 residues long. V lost 2 bases to trimming and J lost 0 bases, with 12 bases between them. The CDR3 here is CASSLGAGRSTDTQYF. For the CDR3, the DNA is TGTGCCAGCAGTTTAGGGGCTGGGAGGAGCACAGATACGCAGTATTTT.

V is TRBV4-2 and J is TRBJ2-1, with D perhaps matching TRBD2 (6 bases). The CDR3 has 15 amino acids. The V gene's germline CDR1 is LGHNA and CDR2 YNFKEQ. Trimming left V 4 bases short and J 5 bases short, with 15 bases between. In DNA, the CDR3 is TGTGCCAGCAGCCCGCGACTAGGAAGTGACAATGAGCAGTTCTTC. This codes for CASSPRLGSDNEQFF.

J is TRBJ2-7 and V is TRBV5-4; 8 bases align to TRBD2. Germline V lookup: CDR1 SGHNT, CDR2 YYREEE (reference sequence). The CDR3 covers 14 residues. V lost 4 bases and J lost 7; bases outside the gene matches: 10. CDR3 amino acids: CASSKLAVSGEQYF. In nucleotides, the CDR3 is TGTGCCAGCAGCAAACTAGCGGTGTCTGGGGAGCAGTACTTC.

The chain uses TRBV7-9 and TRBJ1-3, with D possibly being TRBD1 (5 bases). The CDR3 has 15 residues. Trimming took off 5 bases at V and 4 bases at J, with 15 bases between the two ends. Germline CDR1 SEHNR, CDR2 FQNEAQ (reference sequence). CDR3 region: CASSQLGQGGNTIYF. The CDR3, as DNA: TGTGCCAGCAGCCAACTCGGGCAGGGCGGAAACACCATATATTTT. The whole variable domain, remainder taken from reference TRBV7-9 and TRBJ1-3, is DTGVSQNPRHKITKRGQNVTFRCDPISEHNRLYWYRQTLGQGPEFLTYFQNEAQLEKSRLLSDRFSAERPKGSFSTLEIQRTEQGDSAMYLCASSQLGQGGNTIYFGEGSWLTVV.

The chain employs TRBV6-5 and TRBJ2-5, with D unclear. V gave up 6 bases and J gave up 0 bases, with 11 bases separating them. Germline CDR1 and CDR2: MNHEY and SVGAGI. CDR3 size: 14 residues. CDR3 amino acids: CASSLTPYQETQYF. As DNA, the CDR3 is TGTGCCAGCAGCCTGACACCGTACCAAGAGACCCAGTACTTC.

This sequence joins TRBV28 and TRBJ2-2; TRBD2 agrees at 7 bases. CDR3 size: 11 residues. J lost 5 bases, V lost 10 bases, and 1 base had no gene match. In germline, CDR1 is MDHEN, CDR2 SYDVKM. The CDR3 loop reads CATGGTGELFF. In DNA, the CDR3 is TGTGCCACCGGGGGGACCGGGGAGCTGTTTTTT.

This rearrangement joins TRBV7-2 to TRBJ1-4; weak D call: TRBD1 (6 bases). This CDR3 is 17 amino acids long. CDR1 SGHTA and CDR2 FQGNSA come from the germline V gene. V was trimmed by 6 bases and J by 2 bases, leaving 19 bases between them. The CDR3 loop reads CASRPGGGGVTNEKLFF. The CDR3 bases are TGTGCCAGCAGGCCCGGAGGGGGGGGTGTCACTAATGAAAAACTGTTTTTT.

The gene calls are TRBV11-2 and TRBJ2-5, with 8 bases that match TRBD1. CDR3 size: 13 residues. V was clipped by 7 bases and J by 5 bases; unmatched bases: 6. The V gene's germline CDR1 is SGHAT and CDR2 FQNNGV. DNA of the CDR3: TGTGCCAGCACACCAGGGGGCGGCGAGACCCAGTACTTC. Translation: CASTPGGGETQYF.

This chain joins TRBV2 and TRBJ2-7; the D gene is possibly TRBD1 (6 bases). V was clipped by 3 bases and J by 4 bases, with 10 bases between them. The CDR3 sequence is 13 residues long. The germline V gene has CDR1 SNHLY and CDR2 FYNNEI. The CDR3 protein is CASSDSGDYEQYF. The DNA of the CDR3 is TGTGCCAGCAGTGACTCAGGGGATTACGAGCAGTACTTC.

The chain has TRBV28 and TRBJ2-5; 8 bases are shared with TRBD2. Germline CDR1 MDHEN, CDR2 SYDVKM. V shed 3 bases and J 5 bases; nucleotides not matched to a gene: 8. The CDR3 sequence is 15 residues long. The CDR3 loop reads CASSFLAGGVETQYF. In DNA form, the CDR3 reads TGTGCCAGCAGTTTTTTGGCGGGAGGTGTGGAGACCCAGTACTTC. The full variable domain, completed using reference TRBV28 and TRBJ2-5, is DVKVTQSSRYLVKRTGEKVFLECVQDMDHENMFWYRQDPGLGLRLIYFSYDVKMKEKGDIPEGYSVSREKKERFSLILESASTNQTSMYLCASSFLAGGVETQYFGPGTRLLVL.

The V call is TRBV12-5, the J call TRBJ2-2; TRBD2 aligns across 12 bases. The CDR3 length is 16 residues. V gave up 6 bases and J gave up 0 bases; unmatched junction bases: 2. CDR1 and CDR2 (germline): LGHNT, FRNRAP. As DNA, the CDR3 is TGTGCTAGTGGACGGACTAGCGGGGCGAACACCGGGGAGCTGTTTTTT. As protein: CASGRTSGANTGELFF. The whole variable domain, remainder taken from reference TRBV12-5 and TRBJ2-2, is DARVTQTPRHKVTEMGQEVTMRCQPILGHNTVFWYRQTMMQGLELLAYFRNRAPLDDSGMPKDRFSAEMPDATLATLKIQPSEPRDSAVYFCASGRTSGANTGELFFGEGSRLTVL.

This clone was seen only once. In DNA form, the CDR3 reads TGTGCCAGCAGCCCCCACACGACAGGGACTGCTGAAGCTTTCTTT. As protein: CASSPHTTGTAEAFF. The chain is built from TRBV9 and TRBJ1-1; the match to TRBD1 covers 7 bases. The germline V gene has CDR1 SGDLS and CDR2 YYNGEE. The CDR3 is 15 amino acids. With V trimmed by 4 bases and J by 6 bases, 12 bases remained unmatched.

A remark on this clone: Other DNA sequences in the same sample also yield this CDR3. The rearrangement links TRBV5-4 to TRBJ1-1, with D maybe TRBD1 (6 bases). V was pared by 4 bases and J by 2 bases, with 9 bases between. CDR1 is SGHNT, CDR2 YYREEE, per germline (reference sequence). The CDR3 extends over 13 amino acids. The CDR3 sequence is CASSGRGNTEAFF. In DNA, the CDR3 is TGTGCCAGCAGCGGCAGGGGTAACACTGAAGCTTTCTTT.

The CDR3: CASSRNGRVQETQYF. The CDR3 bases are TGTGCCAGCAGCCGAAATGGGCGAGTCCAAGAGACCCAGTACTTC. The chain joins TRBV11-3 to TRBJ2-5; D is undetermined. The CDR3 contains 15 residues. Germline lookup yields CDR1 SGHNT and CDR2 YENEEA. The V and J ends lost 5 bases and 1 base respectively, with 14 bases between them.

This clone was recorded only once. The CDR3: CASSLGAGGGVDEQFF. As DNA, the CDR3 is TGTGCCAGCAGCCTGGGGGCTGGCGGGGGTGTTGATGAGCAGTTCTTC. The gene calls are TRBV7-3 and TRBJ2-1; the D gene is possibly TRBD2 (7 bases). V lost 5 bases, J lost 8 bases, and 22 bases lay in between. The CDR3 sequence is 16 residues long. Germline CDR1 reads SGHTA; CDR2 reads FQGTGA. The variable domain in full, completed from reference TRBV7-3 and TRBJ2-1, reads GAGVSQTPSNKVTEKGKYVELRCDPISGHTALYWYRQSLGQGPEFLIYFQGTGAADDSGLPNDRFFAVRPEGSVSTLKIQRTERGDSAVYLCASSLGAGGGVDEQFFGPGTRLTVL.

V is TRBV6-4 and J is TRBJ1-1; D may be TRBD1 (5 bases). Trimming left V 4 bases short and J 1 base short, with 7 bases between. This CDR3 has 13 residues. CDR1 and CDR2 (germline): MRHNA, SNTAGT. The CDR3 coding sequence is TGTGCCAGCAGTGCTACAGGGAACACTGAAGCTTTCTTT. Amino acid sequence: CASSATGNTEAFF.

The chain couples TRBV19 to TRBJ1-5, with a possible D match to TRBD1 (5 bases). Deletions cut 5 bases from V and 0 bases from J, with 14 bases between. CDR3 size: 16 residues. CDR1 and CDR2 from the germline V gene are LNHDA and SQIVND (reference sequence). The CDR3 nucleotides read TGTGCCAGTAGTCGACAGACATTCTATAGCAATCAGCCCCAGCATTTT. Translating it yields CASSRQTFYSNQPQHF.

The gene calls are TRBV11-3 and TRBJ1-1; D is uncertain. V lost 0 bases and J 3 bases, leaving 20 bases between the germline ends. The V gene's germline CDR1 is SGHNT and CDR2 YENEEA. The CDR3 totals 18 residues. CDR3 protein: CASSLDLGHLTADTEAFF. The CDR3 region has the DNA TGTGCCAGCAGCTTAGATCTGGGCCACCTTACGGCCGACACTGAAGCTTTCTTT.

DNA of the CDR3: TGCGCCAGCAGCCAAGATGGAGGCTTTAACACGCAGTATTTT. Amino acids: CASSQDGGFNTQYF. This sequence joins TRBV4-3 and TRBJ2-3, with D perhaps TRBD2 (5 bases). With 0 bases removed from V and 9 bases from J, the gap between germline ends came to 13 bases. This CDR3 comprises 14 residues. Looked up from germline, CDR1 is LGHNA and CDR2 is YSLEER.